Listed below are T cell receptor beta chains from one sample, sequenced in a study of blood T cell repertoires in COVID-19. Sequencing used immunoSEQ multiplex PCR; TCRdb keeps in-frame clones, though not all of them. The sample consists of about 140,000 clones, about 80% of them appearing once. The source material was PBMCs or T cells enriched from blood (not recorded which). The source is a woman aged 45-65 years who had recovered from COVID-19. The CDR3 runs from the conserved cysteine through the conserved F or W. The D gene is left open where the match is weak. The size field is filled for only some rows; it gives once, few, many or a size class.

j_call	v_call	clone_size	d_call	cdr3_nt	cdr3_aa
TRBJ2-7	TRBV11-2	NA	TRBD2	TGTGCCAGCAGGCGACTAGCGGGAGCTTACGAGCAGTACTTC	CASRRLAGAYEQYF
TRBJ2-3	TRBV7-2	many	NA	TGTGCCGGCTCTGGAGGGACTAGCACAGATACGCAGTATTTT	CAGSGGTSTDTQYF
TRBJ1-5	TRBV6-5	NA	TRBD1	TGTGCCAGCGGAACAGGGGCGCGCCAGCCCCAGCATTTT	CASGTGARQPQHF
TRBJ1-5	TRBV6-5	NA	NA	TGTGCCAGCACCCCAGGGGCTCAGCCCCAGCATTTT	CASTPGAQPQHF
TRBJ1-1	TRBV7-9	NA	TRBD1	TGTGCCAGCAGCTTGACAGGGGGTAGGGACACTGAAGCTTTCTTT	CASSLTGGRDTEAFF
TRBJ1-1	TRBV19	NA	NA	TGTGCCAGTACCCCGCGATTCCTCACTGAAGCTTTCTTT	CASTPRFLTEAFF
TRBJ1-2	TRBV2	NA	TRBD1	TGTGCCAGCAGTGCCCGGACAGGGGGTGGCTACACCTTC	CASSARTGGGYTF
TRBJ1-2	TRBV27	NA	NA	TGTGCCAGCAGTTTATCCTCCCAGAGGAACTATGGCTACACCTTC	CASSLSSQRNYGYTF
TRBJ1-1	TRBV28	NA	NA	TGTGCCAGCAGTTCGTCCCCTGGGAGACTCACTGAAGCTTTCTTT	CASSSSPGRLTEAFF
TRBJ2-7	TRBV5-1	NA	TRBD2	TGCGCCAGCAGCACACGACTAGCGGGAGTAGGAGAGCAGTACTTC	CASSTRLAGVGEQYF
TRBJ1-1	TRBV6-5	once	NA	TGTGCCAGCAGTACCCACGGGGGGAACACTGAAGCTTTCTTT	CASSTHGGNTEAFF
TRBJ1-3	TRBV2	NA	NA	TGTGCCAGCAGTCTCCGGGATCACCAAACTGGAAACACCATATATTTT	CASSLRDHQTGNTIYF
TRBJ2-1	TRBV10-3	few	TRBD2	TGTGCCATCAGTGACCTAGGACTAGCGGGAGCAAGTGAGCAGTTCTTC	CAISDLGLAGASEQFF
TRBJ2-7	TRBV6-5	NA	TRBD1	TGTGCCAGCTCTTCCGGGACAGGGGATCGCTACGAGCAGTACTTC	CASSSGTGDRYEQYF
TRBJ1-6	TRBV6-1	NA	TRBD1	TGTGCCAGCAGTGCCCGACAGGGAGGCCTAAGTTCACCCCTCCACTTT	CASSARQGGLSSPLHF
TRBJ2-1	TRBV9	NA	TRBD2	TGTGCCAGTACTAGCGGGGGGCGTTCCTCCTACAATGAGCAGTTCTTC	CASTSGGRSSYNEQFF
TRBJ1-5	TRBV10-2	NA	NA	TGCGCCAGCAGTGAGTCCCAGGGCCTGGCCCAGCATTTT	CASSESQGLAQHF
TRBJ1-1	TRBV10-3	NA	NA	TGTGCCATCAGTGGCTATAGCGGGGACACTGAAGCTTTCTTT	CAISGYSGDTEAFF
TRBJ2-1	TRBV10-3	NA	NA	TGTGCCATCAGGCGAAGAGGAACACACGACCCCCCTTACAATGAGCAGTTCTTC	CAIRRRGTHDPPYNEQFF
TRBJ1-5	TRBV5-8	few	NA	TGTGCCAGCAGCTTGGATATGGGGGGGACCGGCAATCAGCCCCAGCATTTT	CASSLDMGGTGNQPQHF
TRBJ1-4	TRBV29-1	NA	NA	TGCAGCGTTTCGGGTCCCCAGGGCGCTAATGAAAAACTGTTTTTT	CSVSGPQGANEKLFF
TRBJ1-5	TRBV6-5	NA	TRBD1	TGTGCCAGCAGTTCTCAGGGGGCTCAGCCCCAGCATTTT	CASSSQGAQPQHF
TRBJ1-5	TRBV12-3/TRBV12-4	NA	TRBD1	TGTGCCAGCACCACAGGGGGACAGCCCCAGCATTTT	CASTTGGQPQHF
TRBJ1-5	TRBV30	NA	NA	TGTGCCTGGAGAGCCGGGACAAATTCCGGTCAGCCCCAGCATTTT	CAWRAGTNSGQPQHF
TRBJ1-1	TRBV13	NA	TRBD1	TGTGCCAGCAGCTCCTCAAACAGGGGGGGCACTGAAGCTTTCTTT	CASSSSNRGGTEAFF
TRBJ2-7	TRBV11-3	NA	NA	TGTGCCAGCAGCTTAGCGGGGGACGTGCAGTACTTC	CASSLAGDVQYF